This T cell receptor beta chain was captured in a study of shared clonotypes between healthy human individuals. Points from the study as a whole: The researchers took only blood, and tissue repertoires probably look different.

Several immunoSEQ plates held equal portions of the genomic DNA taken from each subset. The sequencing of unsorted PBMC DNA took place on ten immunoSEQ deep assay plates. Per the authors' pipeline: Filtering differed for immunoSEQ, which gave only junction sequences without quality scores. Assay used: immunoSEQ multiplex PCR; TCRdb lists only in-frame clones, some missing. Clone size and V and J calls were adopted from that table, with D and trimming inferred from the DNA. The repertoire holds about 490,000 clones, around 80% seen once, with approximately 12% in the top ten. From germline, CDR1 is SGHRS and CDR2 YFSETQ. The ends were cut back, 0 bases at V and 1 base at J, with 4 bases in the middle. The CDR3 has 13 residues. A word on this clone: Its antigen is unidentified.

This rearrangement joins TRBV5-1 to TRBJ2-5; no clear D. The sequence was collected from a woman in her 40s in good health. Some clones in this sample may be carry-over from other donors' samples. The sample comprised PBMCs. DNA for the CDR3: TGCGCCAGCAGCTTGGACCCCCAAGAGACCCAGTACTTC. Its translation: CASSLDPQETQYF.